This is a list of T cell receptor beta chains from one sample in a study of cytomegalovirus exposure and HLA in healthy donors. Clones were sequenced by immunoSEQ multiplex PCR, and TCRdb holds only the in-frame ones, with some missing. The data show some 130,000 clones, with approximately 84% seen just once and roughly 1.4% held by the top ten. The sample consisted of PBMCs. These receptors all stem from a woman aged 30 to 39 in good health and CMV-seronegative. CDR3s include the opening cysteine and the closing phenylalanine or tryptophan. A D gene is named only where the DNA matches it firmly. Expanded clones get a size class; other rows say once, few or many, or leave the size out.

v_call: TRBV9
j_call: TRBJ2-2
d_call: NA
clone_size: few
cdr3_nt: TGTGCCAGCAACAGGGGAGGATTAAACACCGGGGAGCTGTTTTTT
cdr3_aa: CASNRGGLNTGELFF

v_call: TRBV10-1
j_call: TRBJ2-3
d_call: TRBD1
clone_size: few
cdr3_nt: TGCGCCAGCAGGAGGGGGCGACCTAGCACAGATACGCAGTATTTT
cdr3_aa: CASRRGRPSTDTQYF

v_call: TRBV10-3
j_call: TRBJ2-3
d_call: NA
clone_size: NA
cdr3_nt: TGTGCCATCAGACCCGGGCGGGGAGCCTTCACAGATACGCAGTATTTT
cdr3_aa: CAIRPGRGAFTDTQYF

v_call: TRBV6-1
j_call: TRBJ2-1
d_call: NA
clone_size: NA
cdr3_nt: TGTGCCAGCAGAGACCGGAGCTCCTACAATGAGCAGTTCTTC
cdr3_aa: CASRDRSSYNEQFF

v_call: TRBV5-4
j_call: TRBJ2-3
d_call: TRBD2
clone_size: NA
cdr3_nt: TGTGCCAGCAGCTATCAACGCGGGGGGGCCCCAGATACGCAGTATTTT
cdr3_aa: CASSYQRGGAPDTQYF

v_call: TRBV2
j_call: TRBJ2-7
d_call: TRBD2
clone_size: NA
cdr3_nt: TGTGCCAGCAGTTCTAGCGGGGATTACGAGCAGTACTTC
cdr3_aa: CASSSSGDYEQYF

v_call: TRBV5-4
j_call: TRBJ2-3
d_call: TRBD2
clone_size: once
cdr3_nt: TGTGCCAGCAGCTTGGGGCTAGCGGTCTCCACAGATACGCAGTATTTT
cdr3_aa: CASSLGLAVSTDTQYF

v_call: TRBV2
j_call: TRBJ2-3
d_call: TRBD2
clone_size: NA
cdr3_nt: TGTGCCAGCAGTGGTGGCGGGGGGGCCAGTACGCAGTATTTT
cdr3_aa: CASSGGGGASTQYF

v_call: TRBV9
j_call: TRBJ2-1
d_call: NA
clone_size: NA
cdr3_nt: TGTGCCAGCAGCGCCCAGGGACATCGGGGAGTTTGGAATGAGCAGTTCTTC
cdr3_aa: CASSAQGHRGVWNEQFF

v_call: TRBV2
j_call: TRBJ1-2
d_call: NA
clone_size: NA
cdr3_nt: TGTGCCAGCAGTGAACCCCGGACAGCGAACTATGGCTACACCTTC
cdr3_aa: CASSEPRTANYGYTF

v_call: TRBV7-2
j_call: TRBJ2-3
d_call: NA
clone_size: NA
cdr3_nt: TGTGCCAGCAGCTCGGGGGGCAGGGGCACAGATACGCAGTATTTT
cdr3_aa: CASSSGGRGTDTQYF